Below are 20 T cell receptor beta chains sequenced from a single sample in a study of graft-versus-host responses after intestinal transplantation. Assay: immunoSEQ multiplex PCR; the TCRdb copy retains only in-frame clones and omits some. The sample has about 7,200 clones; around 30% are singletons. The input for sequencing was alloreactive CD4+ T cells from a mixed lymphocyte reaction culture, taken before transplantation. This sample's subset: CFSE-low proliferating T cells sorted from roughly 6-day pre-transplant mixed lymphocyte reaction (GvH or HvG direction). The origin of the receptors is a human patient who was an organ donor for intestinal transplantation.

This clone was picked up a small number of times. The chain is built from TRBV6-6 and TRBJ1-1, with TRBD1 matching over 8 bases. Trimming removed 4 bases from V and 4 bases from J; junction bases left unmatched: 5. The CDR3 totals 14 residues. Germline V gene data show CDR1 as MNHNY and CDR2 as SVGAGI (reference sequence). The CDR3 DNA is TGTGCCAGCAGTTCAGGGGGCAGGGGCACTGAAGCTTTCTTT. It codes for CASSSGGRGTEAFF.

The chain uses TRBV2 and TRBJ2-5; D is unclear. The CDR3 spans 14 residues. V lost 7 bases and J 0 bases, leaving 12 bases between the germline ends. The germline V gene has CDR1 SNHLY and CDR2 FYNNEI. The CDR3 DNA reads as TGTGCCAGCACTCAGACAAATTACCAAGAGACCCAGTACTTC. This translates into CASTQTNYQETQYF.

This clone has just a few counts. DNA for the CDR3: TGTGCCAGCACTTCTGAGGAGTATCAGCCCCAGCATTTT. Protein sequence: CASTSEEYQPQHF. The chain carries TRBV6-5 and TRBJ1-5; D gene uncertain. The V gene lost 7 bases and the J gene lost 5 bases, with 12 bases spanning the gap. This CDR3 has 13 amino acids. The germline V gene encodes CDR1 MNHEY and CDR2 SVGAGI.

This clone rates as medium-sized. The CDR3 DNA follows: TGTGCCAGCAGCGTTTATTCGAACACCGGGGAGCTGTTTTTT. Translated, it gives CASSVYSNTGELFF. The chain joins TRBV7-9 to TRBJ2-2; D call uncertain. Per germline, CDR1 SEHNR and CDR2 FQNEAQ (reference sequence). V lost 5 bases and J lost 0, with 7 bases in between. This CDR3 has 14 residues.

This clone is labeled medium-sized. The chain employs TRBV27 and TRBJ1-1; 9 bases fit TRBD1. V was clipped by 5 bases and J by 5 bases; unmatched bases: 3. Germline-derived CDR1 and CDR2 are MNHEY and SMNVEV (reference sequence). The CDR3 runs to 13 residues. The CDR3 reads CASSHRGRTEAFF. CDR3 DNA sequence: TGTGCCAGCAGTCACAGGGGGCGGACTGAAGCTTTCTTT.

Comments on this clone: A read error may produce the germline difference seen at one junction end. V gene TRBV18 combines with J gene TRBJ2-5; D gene uncertain. The germline CDR1 and CDR2 sequences are KGHSH and LQKENI. The CDR3 contains 14 residues. This CDR3 is CASSPFSAIEAQYF. CDR3 DNA sequence: TGTGCCAGCTCACCGTTTTCTGCAATAGAGGCCCAGTACTTC.

In this sample, this clone turned up a few times. The chain uses TRBV5-6 and TRBJ2-5; no firm D call. CDR3 length: 12 amino acids. The ends were cut back, 0 bases at V and 5 bases at J, with 5 bases in the middle. Germline CDR1 is SGHDT and CDR2 is YYEEEE. The DNA for the CDR3 is TGTGCCAGCAGCTTGGTTCGGGAGACCCAGTACTTC. This encodes CASSLVRETQYF.

This chain joins TRBV9 and TRBJ2-1, with 10 bases fitting TRBD2. V lost 4 bases, J lost 8 bases, and 9 bases stayed unmatched. Germline V gene data show CDR1 as SGDLS and CDR2 as YYNGEE. CDR3 size: 15 residues. The CDR3 spells CASSRSLAGVHEQFF. The CDR3 DNA follows: TGTGCCAGCAGCCGAAGTCTAGCGGGAGTCCATGAGCAGTTCTTC.

J is TRBJ2-1 and V is TRBV6-6; 8 positions agree with TRBD2. The CDR3 totals 14 residues. CDR1 is MNHNY and CDR2 is SVGAGI in the germline V gene (reference sequence). V trimming: 0 bases; J trimming: 6 bases; junction bases outside the gene matches: 1. The CDR3 DNA reads as TGTGCCAGCAGTTACTCGACTAGCGTCAATGAGCAGTTCTTC. It codes for CASSYSTSVNEQFF.

V usage is TRBV6-6 and J usage is TRBJ1-3; D is possibly TRBD1 (6 bases). The CDR3 sequence is 13 residues long. The ends were cut back, 0 bases at V and 10 bases at J, with 10 bases in the middle. From germline, CDR1 is MNHNY and CDR2 SVGAGI (reference sequence). CDR3 in amino acids: CASSYSIGTTIYF. In DNA form, the CDR3 reads TGTGCCAGCAGTTACTCGATTGGGACAACCATATATTTT.

This clone is categorized as medium-sized. This chain links TRBV19 with TRBJ2-7; D is perhaps TRBD1 (5 bases). The CDR3 totals 16 residues. Germline V CDR1 and CDR2: LNHDA, SQIVND (reference sequence). The CDR3 loop reads CVNSPALVAGSYEQYF. The CDR3 DNA reads TGTGTTAACAGTCCGGCGTTGGTGGCAGGGTCCTACGAGCAGTACTTC.

The chain carries TRBV11-2 and TRBJ2-1; D call uncertain. Germline assignment: CDR1 SGHAT and CDR2 FQNNGV. The germline V and J ends were trimmed by 6 bases and 11 bases, with 20 bases remaining between them. The CDR3 runs to 14 residues. CDR3 sequence reads: CASRDTARSTKQFF. The CDR3 nucleotides are TGTGCCAGCAGGGATACGGCACGGTCTACTAAGCAGTTCTTC. Using reference TRBV11-2 and TRBJ2-1 for the parts outside the CDR3, the full variable domain is EAGVAQSPRYKIIEKRQSVAFWCNPISGHATLYWYQQILGQGPKLLIQFQNNGVVDDSQLPKDRFSAERLKGVDSTLKIQPAKLEDSAVYLCASRDTARSTKQFFGPGTRLTVL.

The V and J genes are TRBV7-8 and TRBJ2-1; 8 bases line up with TRBD1. The V gene's germline CDR1 is SGHVS and CDR2 FQNEAQ. Unmatched junction bases numbered 3, after V lost 5 bases and J lost 9 bases. The CDR3 is 12 amino acids. CDR3 region: CASSRDRSEQFF. For the CDR3, the DNA is TGTGCCAGCAGCCGGGACAGGAGTGAGCAGTTCTTC.

This clone was counted ten times or more. The chain employs TRBV28 and TRBJ1-1, with a possible D match to TRBD1 (5 bases). Trimming took off 3 bases at V and 11 bases at J, with 13 bases between the two ends. The germline V gene encodes CDR1 MDHEN and CDR2 SYDVKM. This CDR3 is built from 12 residues. The CDR3 sequence: CASSFQGKWAFF. For the CDR3, the DNA is TGTGCCAGCAGTTTTCAGGGAAAGTGGGCTTTCTTT.

This clone is termed medium-sized. The V and J genes are TRBV11-3 and TRBJ1-5, with D possibly TRBD1 on 6 matching bases. The CDR3 spans 18 residues. Germline-derived CDR1 and CDR2 are SGHNT and YENEEA. V was pared by 5 bases and J by 0 bases, with 20 bases between. In DNA form, the CDR3 reads TGTGCCAGCAGCCCGCGCCCGCACAGGGTCTATAGCAATCAGCCCCAGCATTTT. It codes for CASSPRPHRVYSNQPQHF.

Within the sample, this clone is medium-sized (0.01 to 0.1%). CDR3 region: CASSLAGGYGYTF. The DNA for the CDR3 is TGTGCCAGCAGCTTAGCCGGAGGGTATGGCTACACCTTC. V and J are TRBV7-9 and TRBJ1-2; no reliable D call. V was clipped by 0 bases and J by 5 bases, with 7 bases between them. The CDR3 sequence is 13 residues long. Germline V gene sequence: CDR1 SEHNR, CDR2 FQNEAQ (reference sequence).

This sequence joins TRBV6-1 and TRBJ1-1, with 7 bases aligning to TRBD1. Unmatched junction bases numbered 8, after V lost 7 bases and J lost 3 bases. Per germline, CDR1 MNHNS and CDR2 SASEGT. This CDR3 comprises 14 residues. The CDR3 region has the DNA TGTGCCAGCACCACAGGGGAAAGGTACACTGAAGCTTTCTTT. This sequence encodes CASTTGERYTEAFF.

V is TRBV11-1 and J is TRBJ2-1, with TRBD1 matching over 8 bases. Germline V gene lookup returns CDR1 SGHAT and CDR2 FQDESV (reference sequence). The CDR3 covers 14 residues. V gave up 7 bases and J gave up 10 bases; unmatched junction bases: 12. The CDR3 loop is CASTLASNRGEQFF. Written as DNA, the CDR3 is TGTGCCAGCACCCTAGCGAGCAACAGGGGGGAGCAGTTCTTC. Variable domain in full (rest from reference TRBV11-1 and TRBJ2-1): EAEVAQSPRYKITEKSQAVAFWCDPISGHATLYWYRQILGQGPELLVQFQDESVVDDSQLPKDRFSAERLKGVDSTLKIQPAELGDSAMYLCASTLASNRGEQFFGPGTRLTVL.

Only a few counts were recorded for this clone. The rearrangement joins TRBV7-3 to TRBJ2-2, with D possibly TRBD2 on 6 matching bases. Trimming cost V 5 bases and J 1 base, with 14 bases left between them. Germline V CDR1 and CDR2: SGHTA, FQGTGA. CDR3 length: 16 residues. The CDR3 loop is CASSPRGRGNTGELFF. CDR3 sequence (DNA): TGTGCCAGCAGCCCCCGCGGGCGGGGGAACACCGGGGAGCTGTTTTTT. Filled out from reference TRBV7-3 and TRBJ2-2, the complete variable domain reads GAGVSQTPSNKVTEKGKYVELRCDPISGHTALYWYRQSLGQGPEFLIYFQGTGAADDSGLPNDRFFAVRPEGSVSTLKIQRTERGDSAVYLCASSPRGRGNTGELFFGEGSRLTVL.

The chain uses TRBV9 and TRBJ2-7; TRBD1 matches at 9 bases. The germline V gene has CDR1 SGDLS and CDR2 YYNGEE. This CDR3 is built from 15 residues. With 2 bases clipped from V and 2 bases from J, the junction kept 5 bases outside the gene matches. The CDR3 DNA reads TGTGCCAGCAGCGTTGGGGACAGGGTCACCTACGAGCAGTACTTC. Its protein is CASSVGDRVTYEQYF.